A single sample gave rise to the 24 T cell receptor beta chains below, sequenced in a study of breast tumors, draining lymph nodes, adjacent tissues. TCRdb processed the multiplex PCR reads anew with MiXCR; each CDR3 protein has one entry. The sample yields 21,000 or so distinct CDR3 sequences, about 41% seen once. The source material was breast tumor tissue. These receptor sequences come from a female donor with breast cancer. Some clones in this sample may be carry-over from other donors' samples.

This chain connects TRBV2 to TRBJ1-6, with D possibly being TRBD1 (5 bases). V was clipped by 10 bases and J by 4 bases, with 14 bases between them. Per the germline V gene, CDR1 is SNHLY and CDR2 is FYNNEI. CDR3 length equals 14 residues. In DNA form, the CDR3 reads TGTGCCATCTCTCAGGGCTTGTATAATTCACCCCTCCACTTT. It translates to CAISQGLYNSPLHF.

This sequence joins TRBV6-1 and TRBJ1-5; D gene unclear. V gave up 0 bases and J gave up 1 base, with 1 base separating them. The CDR3 length is 13 residues. Germline V gene data show CDR1 as MNHNS and CDR2 as SASEGT. The CDR3 loop reads CASSEASNQPQHF. In nucleotides, the CDR3 is TGTGCCAGCAGTGAAGCCAGCAATCAGCCCCAGCATTTT.

The rearrangement joins TRBV27 to TRBJ2-7, with 7 positions matching TRBD1. This CDR3 is built from 14 residues. CDR1 is MNHEY and CDR2 is SMNVEV in the germline V gene (reference sequence). V dropped 2 bases and J dropped 7; count of bases not matched to a gene: 8. CDR3: CASSLGGQLVEQYF. Here the CDR3 DNA reads TGTGCCAGCAGTTTAGGGGGACAGTTGGTTGAGCAGTACTTC.

This clonotype was observed many times. V is TRBV4-1 and J is TRBJ2-2; D gene unclear. Trimming cost V 1 base and J 1 base, with 7 bases left between them. The CDR3 runs 15 residues. Germline V lookup: CDR1 MGHRA, CDR2 YSYEKL. CDR3: CASSQATQNTGELFF. CDR3 DNA sequence: TGCGCCAGCAGCCAAGCGACACAGAACACCGGGGAGCTGTTTTTT.

This clonotype appeared a single time. The V call is TRBV10-2, the J call TRBJ2-3; D gene uncertain. CDR3 size: 13 residues. Trimming took 4 bases from V and 2 from J, leaving 7 bases between them. The germline V gene has CDR1 WSHSY and CDR2 SAAADI. The CDR3 sequence: CASSGVHTDTQYF. The CDR3 DNA follows: TGCGCCAGCAGTGGCGTCCACACAGATACGCAGTATTTT.

The rearrangement links TRBV7-6 to TRBJ2-1; the D is unclear. CDR1 is SGHVS and CDR2 is FNYEAQ in the germline V gene. V lost 1 base and J lost 10, with 8 bases in between. This CDR3 is built from 12 residues. CDR3 region: CASSLVQREQFF. The DNA for the CDR3 is TGTGCCAGCAGCTTAGTCCAGCGCGAGCAGTTCTTC.

The CDR3 nucleotides are TGCAGTGCTCGAAGCCCGTCCGCGAGGGGGGCCCAGCATTTT. Its translation: CSARSPSARGAQHF. This chain uses TRBV20-1 with TRBJ1-5; a possible D gene is TRBD1 (6 bases). The length of the CDR3 is 14 residues. CDR1 and CDR2 (germline): DFQATT, SNEGSKA (reference sequence). V lost 5 bases, J lost 11 bases, and 22 bases lay in between.

Remarks on this clonotype: One base away lies a much larger clone, so this may be a sequencing read error. The rearrangement joins TRBV5-1 to TRBJ2-4; no reliable D call. Germline V lookup: CDR1 SGHRS, CDR2 YFSETQ. This CDR3 is built from 14 residues. CDR3 DNA: TGCGCCAGCAGCTTAACCTTAGCCAAAAACATTCGGTACTTC. Translated: CASSLTLAKNIRYF. Filled out from reference TRBV5-1 and TRBJ2-4, the complete variable domain reads KAGVTQTPRYLIKTRGQQVTLSCSPISGHRSVSWYQQTPGQGLQFLFEYFSETQRNKGNFPGRFSGRQFSNSRSEMNVSTLELGDSALYLCASSLTLAKNIRYFGAGTRLSVL.

In its sample, this clonotype was seen many times. The CDR3 nucleotides read TGCGCCAGCAGCCAAGAAGGGGGCTCCTACAATGAGCAGTTCTTC. This encodes CASSQEGGSYNEQFF. The V and J genes are TRBV4-1 and TRBJ2-1; a weak D match, TRBD1 (6 bases). The CDR3 sequence is 15 residues long. Germline values: CDR1 MGHRA, CDR2 YSYEKL. Trimming removed 0 bases at V and 0 bases at J, with 6 bases between.

The chain uses TRBV6-2 or TRBV6-3 and TRBJ2-5; perhaps D is TRBD1 or TRBD2 (5 bases each). Germline loops: CDR1 MNHEY, CDR2 SVGEGT. The germline V and J ends were trimmed by 10 bases and 3 bases, with 15 bases remaining between them. This CDR3 has 13 amino acids. The CDR3 reads CATPMGDEETQYF. DNA of the CDR3: TGTGCCACCCCAATGGGGGATGAAGAGACCCAGTACTTC.

This chain links TRBV10-3 with TRBJ2-7, with 9 bases identical to TRBD2. Germline V lookup: CDR1 ENHRY, CDR2 SYGVKD. The V segment lost 7 bases and the J segment 2 bases; nucleotides outside the gene matches: 6. The CDR3 is 14 amino acids. In nucleotides, the CDR3 is TGTGCCATCAAGGCTAGCGGGACAGCCTACGAGCAGTACTTC. It codes for CAIKASGTAYEQYF.

The CDR3 loop is CASMRGNYGYTF. Written as DNA, the CDR3 is TGCGCCAGCATGAGGGGTAACTATGGCTACACCTTC. This chain joins TRBV10-1 and TRBJ1-2, with D maybe TRBD1 (5 bases). The CDR3 contains 12 residues. Germline V gene lookup returns CDR1 WNHNN and CDR2 SYGVQD (reference sequence). V was cut by 7 bases and J by 1 base, with 7 bases left in between.

This clonotype was counted many times. The chain links TRBV5-6 to TRBJ1-2, with 8 bases that match TRBD1. The germline gives CDR1 SGHDT, CDR2 YYEEEE. The trim removed 3 bases at V and 3 bases at J, leaving 10 bases unmatched. This CDR3 has 16 residues. Written as DNA, the CDR3 is TGTGCCAGCAGCTCCTCCCCGCAGGGGGCTGACTATGGCTACACCTTC. Amino acid sequence: CASSSSPQGADYGYTF.

This rearrangement joins TRBV24-1 to TRBJ1-2; 8 bases line up with TRBD1. The CDR3 covers 16 residues. With V trimmed by 4 bases and J by 4 bases, 10 bases remained unmatched. Germline-derived CDR1 and CDR2 are KGHDR and SFDVKD. CDR3 in amino acids: CATSDPKTGELYGYTF. For the CDR3, the DNA is TGTGCCACCAGTGACCCAAAGACAGGGGAACTCTATGGCTACACCTTC.

This clonotype was seen just once. The chain combines TRBV10-2 with TRBJ2-3; tentative D call: TRBD2 (6 bases). This CDR3 contains 17 residues. V was cut by 2 bases and J by 1 base, with 16 bases left in between. The germline V gene encodes CDR1 WSHSY and CDR2 SAAADI. The CDR3 bases are TGCGCCAGCAGTGAGACGAGGAGGGACCCGCGCACAGATACGCAGTATTTT. Protein: CASSETRRDPRTDTQYF.

This clonotype was observed many times. This rearrangement joins TRBV14 to TRBJ1-6, with 7 bases lining up with TRBD1. With 5 bases clipped from V and 4 bases from J, the junction kept 2 bases outside the gene matches. The CDR3 loop spans 14 amino acids. Germline V gene data show CDR1 as SGHDN and CDR2 as FVKESK. CDR3 loop: CASSETGYNSPLHF. The CDR3 DNA follows: TGTGCCAGCAGCGAGACAGGGTATAATTCACCCCTCCACTTT.

The chain recombines TRBV5-1 with TRBJ2-7; tentative D call: TRBD1 (6 bases). V lost 1 base to trimming and J lost 5 bases, with 7 bases between them. The CDR3 is 12 residues long. In germline, CDR1 is SGHRS, CDR2 YFSETQ. CDR3 DNA sequence: TGCGCCAGCAGCTTGAACAGGGACGAGCAGTACTTC. Translating it yields CASSLNRDEQYF.

The CDR3 region is CASSLEMYNYGYTF. The CDR3 nucleotides are TGTGCCAGCAGCTTAGAAATGTATAACTATGGCTACACCTTC. The rearrangement uses TRBV7-8 and TRBJ1-2; D ambiguous. Germline V gene data show CDR1 as SGHVS and CDR2 as FQNEAQ. This CDR3 has 14 residues. V was shortened by 1 base and J by 1 base, with 7 bases between the two germline ends.

This clonotype showed up just once. A read error may account for a junction end that differs from germline. V usage is TRBV29-1 and J usage is TRBJ2-2; 7 bases match TRBD1. The CDR3 extends over 17 amino acids. Germline V gene sequence: CDR1 SQVTM, CDR2 ANQGSEA. The CDR3 loop is CSVENSTWGQNTGELFF. The CDR3 DNA sequence: TGCAGCGTTGAGAACTCAACGTGGGGACAGAACACCGGGGAGTTGTTTTTT.

This clonotype was detected many times. The CDR3 is CASSEARGNNQPQHF. As DNA, the CDR3 is TGTGCCAGCAGTGAAGCGCGGGGGAACAATCAGCCCCAGCATTTT. The chain combines TRBV2 with TRBJ1-5; TRBD1 might be the D (5 bases). The germline V gene has CDR1 SNHLY and CDR2 FYNNEI. V gave up 0 bases and J gave up 3 bases, with 9 bases separating them. The CDR3 length is 15 residues. The full variable domain, its missing parts supplied by reference TRBV2 and TRBJ1-5, is EPEVTQTPSHQVTQMGQEVILRCVPISNHLYFYWYRQILGQKVEFLVSFYNNEISEKSEIFDDQFSVERPDGSNFTLKIRSTKLEDSAMYFCASSEARGNNQPQHFGDGTRLSIL.

The chain is built from TRBV20-1 and TRBJ2-2; weak D call: TRBD2 (6 bases). Looked up from germline, CDR1 is DFQATT and CDR2 is SNEGSKA (reference sequence). The length of the CDR3 is 14 residues. CDR3 nucleotides: TGCCGTCGGGAGATTCATTCGAACACCGGGGAGCTGTTTTTT. This encodes CRREIHSNTGELFF.

This clonotype was detected many times. The V call is TRBV7-6, the J call TRBJ2-7; a weak D match, TRBD1 (5 bases). CDR3 size: 13 residues. Between the trimmed V and J ends, which lost 1 base and 5 bases, there was a span of 9 bases. Germline CDR1 SGHVS, CDR2 FNYEAQ. The CDR3 sequence is CASSLEGVNEQYF. Here the CDR3 DNA reads TGTGCCAGCAGCTTAGAAGGGGTGAACGAGCAGTACTTC.

CDR3 nucleotide sequence: TGCGCCAGCAGCCTAACCGGGACGTCCCAAGAGACCCAGTACTTC. Encoded protein: CASSLTGTSQETQYF. The rearrangement joins TRBV4-3 to TRBJ2-5; D possibly uses TRBD1 or TRBD2 (5 bases each). The germline V and J ends were trimmed by 4 bases and 1 base, with 13 bases remaining between them. The CDR3 spans 15 residues. The germline CDR1 and CDR2 sequences are LGHNA and YSLEER.

The table lists this clonotype with a few counts. This chain links TRBV28 with TRBJ2-7; D may match TRBD1 or TRBD2 (6 bases each). This CDR3 has 15 residues. The V end lost 5 bases, the J end lost 2 bases, and 16 bases lay between the germline ends. Germline V lookup: CDR1 MDHEN, CDR2 SYDVKM. The CDR3, as DNA: TGTGCCAGCAGTCCCGGACAGCGGGTACCCTACGAGCAGTACTTC. This translates into CASSPGQRVPYEQYF.